The 10 T cell receptor beta chains presented below share a single source sample, sequenced in a study of sequential checkpoint blockade in melanoma (dated by TCRdb to between 2018 and 2020). The sample's treatment or condition label, decoded: randomized to nivolumab then ipilimumab (arm A) or the reverse (arm B). Preparation of the library involved the immunoSEQ multiplex PCR assay. Sourced from immuneACCESS, this table was stored by TCRdb with only in-frame sequences that have V and J called. A share of the clones is absent; for the studies checked, an unresolved V gene accounts for under half, and the remainder has no known explanation. The sample table contains approximately 20,000 clones; only one count was recorded for more than 25% of them. More than 5.5% of the sample comes from the top ten. The sample here was tumor tissue (inferred from file names), taken from a patient given nivolumab and ipilimumab in sequence. These receptors were taken from a human donor with melanoma.

This clone was observed a handful of times. This chain uses TRBV11-3 with TRBJ1-6; D remains ambiguous. Germline CDR1 is SGHNT and CDR2 is YENEEA. V was clipped by 3 bases and J by 0 bases, with 9 bases between them. This CDR3 spans 16 amino acids. In DNA, the CDR3 is TGTGCCAGCAGCTTGGCACCCAGCTCCTATAATTCACCCCTCCACTTT. It codes for CASSLAPSSYNSPLHF.

The sample holds a few counts of this clone. The CDR3 coding sequence is TGTGCCAGCAGCGTAGAAGCGGGGGGGCCAGAGACCCAGTACTTC. The encoded protein is CASSVEAGGPETQYF. The gene calls are TRBV9 and TRBJ2-5; 10 nucleotides line up with TRBD2. The CDR3 extends over 15 amino acids. V shed 0 bases and J 4 bases; nucleotides not matched to a gene: 3. CDR1 is SGDLS, CDR2 YYNGEE, per germline.

This chain links TRBV29-1 with TRBJ1-2; weak D call: TRBD1 (6 bases). With 3 bases removed from V and 2 bases from J, the gap between germline ends came to 16 bases. Germline values: CDR1 SQVTM, CDR2 ANQGSEA. The length of the CDR3 is 15 residues. The CDR3 DNA sequence: TGCAGCGTTGAGGGGGCCGAGGGTACAAACTATGGCTACACCTTC. Translation gives CSVEGAEGTNYGYTF.

The chain couples TRBV6-7 to TRBJ2-7; the D is unclear. TRBV6-7 is an open reading frame whose function is uncertain. The CDR3 spans 11 residues. The germline V and J ends were trimmed by 7 bases and 3 bases, with 7 bases remaining between them. The CDR3: CASKQNYEQYF. CDR3 nucleotide sequence: TGTGCCAGCAAGCAGAACTACGAGCAGTACTTC.

The rearrangement joins TRBV29-1 to TRBJ2-3, with D unclear. The V end was cut by 3 bases, the J end by 2 bases, with 12 bases between. The CDR3 has 14 amino acids. Germline CDR1 reads SQVTM; CDR2 reads ANQGSEA. The CDR3 sequence is CSVDRLETTDTQYF. In DNA, the CDR3 is TGCAGCGTTGACAGACTGGAAACCACAGATACGCAGTATTTT.

The table lists this clone with a few counts. This rearrangement joins TRBV6-8 to TRBJ1-1, with no clear D. This CDR3 spans 12 amino acids. Germline V gene lookup returns CDR1 MNHGY and CDR2 SAAAGT. V lost 5 bases, J lost 1 base, and 5 bases lay in between. CDR3 residues: CASSDWNTEAFF. CDR3 sequence (DNA): TGTGCCAGCAGTGATTGGAACACTGAAGCTTTCTTT.

This clone was seen more than once but under ten times. The chain is built from TRBV7-1 and TRBJ1-2; D call uncertain. TRBV7-1 counts as an open reading frame of uncertain function. Trimming took off 4 bases at V and 7 bases at J, with 13 bases between the two ends. The CDR3 has 13 residues. CDR3 sequence (DNA): TGTGCCAGCAGCTTAGGTTCTGAGGTTGGCTACACCTTC. Translating gives CASSLGSEVGYTF.

J is TRBJ1-1 and V is TRBV30; D gene ambiguous. The CDR3 runs to 11 residues. The germline CDR1 and CDR2 sequences are GTSNPN and SVGIG (reference sequence). Trimming cost V 7 bases and J 6 bases, with 12 bases left between them. CDR3 protein: CALSLTAEAFF. CDR3 coding DNA: TGTGCCTTAAGTCTTACGGCTGAAGCTTTCTTT.

The V gene is TRBV18, the J gene TRBJ1-2; D is ambiguous. Per the germline V gene, CDR1 is KGHSH and CDR2 is LQKENI. This CDR3 has 14 amino acids. V was cut by 0 bases and J by 2 bases, with 7 bases left in between. The CDR3 region is CASSPPPPNYGYTF. DNA of the CDR3: TGTGCCAGCTCACCACCCCCACCGAACTATGGCTACACCTTC.

The V gene is TRBV29-1, the J gene TRBJ2-7; 11 nucleotides agree with TRBD1. The germline CDR1 and CDR2 sequences are SQVTM and ANQGSEA. This CDR3 comprises 12 residues. The V gene end was trimmed by 8 bases and the J gene end by 9 bases; junction bases not matched to a gene: 9. CDR3 loop: CSPRTGGAGQYF. The CDR3 DNA reads as TGCAGCCCTCGGACAGGGGGCGCTGGGCAGTACTTC.